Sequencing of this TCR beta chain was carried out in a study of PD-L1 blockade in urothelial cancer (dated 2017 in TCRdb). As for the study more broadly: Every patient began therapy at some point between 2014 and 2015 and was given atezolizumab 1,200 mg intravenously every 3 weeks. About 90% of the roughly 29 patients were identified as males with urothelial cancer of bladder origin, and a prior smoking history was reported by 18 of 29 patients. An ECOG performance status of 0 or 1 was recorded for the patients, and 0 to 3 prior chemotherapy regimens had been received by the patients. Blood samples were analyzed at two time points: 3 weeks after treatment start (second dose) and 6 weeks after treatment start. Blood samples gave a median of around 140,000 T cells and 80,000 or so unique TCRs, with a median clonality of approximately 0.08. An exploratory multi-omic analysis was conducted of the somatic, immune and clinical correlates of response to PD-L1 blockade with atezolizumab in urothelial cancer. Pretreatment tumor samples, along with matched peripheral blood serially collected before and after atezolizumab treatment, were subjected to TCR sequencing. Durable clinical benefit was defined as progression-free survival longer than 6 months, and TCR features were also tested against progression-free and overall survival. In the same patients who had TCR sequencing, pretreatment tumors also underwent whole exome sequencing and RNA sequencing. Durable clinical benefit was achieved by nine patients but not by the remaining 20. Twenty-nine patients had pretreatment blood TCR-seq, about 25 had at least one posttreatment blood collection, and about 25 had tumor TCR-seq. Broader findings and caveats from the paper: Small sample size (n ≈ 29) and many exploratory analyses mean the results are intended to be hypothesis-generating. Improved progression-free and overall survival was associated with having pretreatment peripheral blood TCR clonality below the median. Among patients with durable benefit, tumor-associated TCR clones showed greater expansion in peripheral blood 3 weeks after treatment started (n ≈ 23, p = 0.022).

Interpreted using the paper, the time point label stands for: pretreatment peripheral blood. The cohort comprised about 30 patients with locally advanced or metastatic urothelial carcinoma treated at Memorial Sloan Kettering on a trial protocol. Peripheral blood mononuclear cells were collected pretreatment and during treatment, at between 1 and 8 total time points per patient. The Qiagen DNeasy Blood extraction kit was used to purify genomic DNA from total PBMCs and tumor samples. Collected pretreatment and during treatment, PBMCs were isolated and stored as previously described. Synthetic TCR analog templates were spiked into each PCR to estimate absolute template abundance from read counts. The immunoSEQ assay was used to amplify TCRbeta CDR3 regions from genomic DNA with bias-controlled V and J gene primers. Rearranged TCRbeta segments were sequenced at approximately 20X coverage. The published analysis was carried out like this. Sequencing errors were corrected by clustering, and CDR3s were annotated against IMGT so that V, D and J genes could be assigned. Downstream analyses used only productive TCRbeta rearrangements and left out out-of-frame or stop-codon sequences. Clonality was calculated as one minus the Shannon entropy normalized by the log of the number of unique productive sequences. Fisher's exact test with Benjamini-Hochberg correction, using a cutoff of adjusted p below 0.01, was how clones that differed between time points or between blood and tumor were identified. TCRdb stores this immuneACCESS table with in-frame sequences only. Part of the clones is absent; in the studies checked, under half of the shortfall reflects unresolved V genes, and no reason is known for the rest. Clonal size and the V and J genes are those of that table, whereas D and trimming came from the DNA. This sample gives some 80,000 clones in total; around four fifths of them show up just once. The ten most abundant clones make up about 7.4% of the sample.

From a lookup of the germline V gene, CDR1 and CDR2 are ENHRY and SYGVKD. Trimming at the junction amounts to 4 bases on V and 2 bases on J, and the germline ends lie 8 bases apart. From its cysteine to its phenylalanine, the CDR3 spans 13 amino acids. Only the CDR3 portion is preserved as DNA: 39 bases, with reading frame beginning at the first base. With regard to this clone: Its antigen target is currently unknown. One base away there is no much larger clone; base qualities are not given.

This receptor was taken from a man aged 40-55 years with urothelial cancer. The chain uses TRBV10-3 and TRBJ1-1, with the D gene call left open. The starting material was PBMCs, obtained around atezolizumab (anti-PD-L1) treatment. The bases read TGTGCCATCAGTGGGCGGACTAACACTGAAGCTTTCTTT. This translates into CAISGRTNTEAFF.